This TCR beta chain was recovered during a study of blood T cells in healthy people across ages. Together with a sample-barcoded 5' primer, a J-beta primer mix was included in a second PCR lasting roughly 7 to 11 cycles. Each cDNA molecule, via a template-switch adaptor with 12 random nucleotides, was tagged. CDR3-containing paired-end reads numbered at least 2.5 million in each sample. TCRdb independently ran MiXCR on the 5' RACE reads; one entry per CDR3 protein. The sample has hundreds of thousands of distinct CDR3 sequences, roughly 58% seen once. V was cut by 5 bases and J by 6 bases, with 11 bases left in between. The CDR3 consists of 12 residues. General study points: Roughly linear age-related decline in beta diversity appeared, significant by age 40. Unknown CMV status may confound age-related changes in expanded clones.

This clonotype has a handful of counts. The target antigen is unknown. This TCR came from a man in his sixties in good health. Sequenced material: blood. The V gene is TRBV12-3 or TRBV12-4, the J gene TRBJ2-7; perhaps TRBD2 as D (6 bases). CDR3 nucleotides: TGTGCCAGCAGTGGACTATCGGGCGAGCAGTACTTC. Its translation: CASSGLSGEQYF.